This section outlines one T cell receptor beta chain sequence together with its context. This entry is derived from a study of cytomegalovirus exposure and HLA in healthy donors. Germline V gene sequence: CDR1 SGDLS, CDR2 YYNGEE. Trimming at V came to 2 bases and at J to 3 bases, leaving 1 base not matched to a gene. CDR3 length equals 15 residues. PCR was performed using 60 Vbeta and 13 Jbeta primers. Here immunoSEQ multiplex PCR was the method, and the copy in TCRdb shows in-frame clones only, minus some. The sample contains roughly 200,000 clones, 70% of which appear only once. Sample: PBMCs. This receptor was taken from a man between 40 and 49 years old in good health and CMV-seropositive. The gene calls are TRBV9 and TRBJ2-3; TRBD2 agrees at 12 bases. For the CDR3, the DNA is TGTGCCAGCAGCGTCGGGACTAGCGGGACAGATACGCAGTATTTT. Translated: CASSVGTSGTDTQYF.